This T cell receptor (beta chain) was obtained from a study of T cells in women clearing cervical HPV infection. Germline CDR1 reads SGHTS; CDR2 reads YDEGEE. The V gene lost 1 base and the J gene lost 3 bases, with 11 bases spanning the gap. The CDR3 is made up of 15 amino acids. Method: immunoSEQ multiplex PCR; TCRdb's copy keeps in-frame clones and lacks some. The repertoire table contains around 35,000 clones. Concerning this clone: The read ends 3 residues early relative to the CDR3; the germline J gene fills the gap.

Sequencing was done on a sample of blood buffy coat. This chain connects TRBV5-8 to TRBJ2-1, with a tentative D call TRBD2 (6 bases). This clonotype was obtained from a woman aged 18-70 years with a cervical HPV16 infection that either progressed to CIN3+ or cleared (not recorded which). The CDR3 is CASSLTRGYYNEQFF. The CDR3 DNA, read in part, is TGTGCCAGCAGCTTGACGCGGGGATACTACAATGAG.